The T cell receptor beta chain under discussion was sequenced for a study of T cell repertoires in cytomegalovirus infection. For the study at large: Selection of CMV epitopes for the study included recently identified HLA-C-restricted and well-studied HLA-B-restricted ones. Evidence of both CMV infection and a matching HLA type came from public TCR beta signatures. Study observations and caveats: Accumulated public TCR beta family frequency recognized individuals carrying CMV together with the relevant HLA. HLA-C-restricted TCR beta clonotypes specific for CMV led the ex vivo response.

Germline V gene sequence: CDR1 SGDLS, CDR2 YYNGEE. The V and J ends lost 3 bases and 3 bases, in that order; junction bases with no gene match: 3. This CDR3 has 14 residues. TCRdb passed the reads through MiXCR, listing each CDR3 protein once. Among around 200,000 distinct CDR3 sequences listed, around 35% were seen once. A single count supports this clonotype. The antigen remains unidentified. The chain links TRBV9 to TRBJ2-7; 10 bases line up with TRBD2. This specimen consisted of CD8+ T cells from cultured PBMCs, obtained from culture after CMV antigen stimulation. This sequence was found in a human donor in good health (CMV status not recorded). Some clones in this sample may be carry-over from other donors' samples. CDR3 residues: CASSGPSGGYEQYF. The CDR3 DNA reads as TGTGCCAGCAGCGGTCCTAGCGGGGGCTACGAGCAGTACTTC.